This TCR beta chain derives from a study of cytomegalovirus exposure and HLA in healthy donors. On the study more broadly: A later analysis reported the same platform for the 110 or so validation repertoires and the roughly 650 first-cohort repertoires. Study-wide points: It was reportedly the case that the classifier diagnosed cytomegalovirus status with high specificity and sensitivity.

In the case of this clone: The antigen remains undetermined.

Assay: immunoSEQ multiplex PCR; the TCRdb copy retains only in-frame clones and omits some. Among tens of thousands of clones listed, approximately 95% were seen once. Germline-derived CDR1 and CDR2 are SQVTM and ANQGSEA. Trimming removed 2 bases at V and 3 bases at J, with 13 bases between. CDR3 size: 14 residues. Sequencing was carried out using PBMCs. The clonotype originates from a woman aged 18-29 years in good health and CMV-seropositive. The V gene is TRBV29-1, the J gene TRBJ1-2; no clear D. CDR3 coding DNA: TGCAGCGTTGAAATCGGCGCAGGATACTATGGCTACACCTTC. Amino acids: CSVEIGAGYYGYTF.